The rows below give T cell receptor beta chains drawn from one sample of a study of regulatory T cells in long-lasting Graves disease. TCRdb processed the multiplex PCR reads anew with MiXCR; each CDR3 protein has one entry. The sample shows approximately 400,000 distinct CDR3 sequences, around 22% of them seen only once. The sequencing here drew on peripheral blood mononuclear cells (PBMCs), taken when the disease was refractory, from a patient treated with antithyroid drugs. The receptor source for this set is a female donor with Graves disease. Each CDR3 is given with its conserved first and last residue. The D gene is left open where the match is weak. Only part of the rows carry a size: once, few, many, or a class if the clone is expanded.

j_gene,abundance,v_gene,d_gene,CDR3nt,CDR3aa
TRBJ1-2,few,TRBV6-1,-,TGTGCCAGCAGGGTGGCAGGGACTAACTATGGCTACACCTTC,CASRVAGTNYGYTF
TRBJ1-2,-,TRBV30,-,TGTGCCTGGAGCATGGGCCTAGAAGGGGGCTACACCTTC,CAWSMGLEGGYTF
TRBJ1-5,many,TRBV15,-,TGTGCCACCAGGGCATCCGGCGACAATCAGCCCCAGCATTTT,CATRASGDNQPQHF
TRBJ1-1,-,TRBV30,-,TGTGCCTGGTCTACCAGGAGGGTCACTGAAGCTTTCTTT,CAWSTRRVTEAFF
TRBJ1-3,-,TRBV13,-,TGTGCCAGCAGCCAGGGCTCTGGAAACACCATATATTTT,CASSQGSGNTIYF
TRBJ2-1,-,TRBV4-3,-,TGCGCCAGCAGCCAAGACCGGGTGCCCTACAATGAGCAGTTCTTC,CASSQDRVPYNEQFF
TRBJ2-7,-,TRBV7-2,TRBD2,TGTGCCAGCAGCCGGGGGGTCGGGCGTTACGAGCAGTACTTC,CASSRGVGRYEQYF
TRBJ1-4,-,TRBV30,-,TGTGCCTGGACGAGCGTAGGAGAAAAACTGTTTTTT,CAWTSVGEKLFF
TRBJ2-7,many,TRBV7-3,-,TGTGCCAGCAGCCGCGGGGCTGGGCTCGAGCAGTACTTC,CASSRGAGLEQYF
TRBJ2-7,-,TRBV2,-,TGTGCCAGTGGAGTTAGCGCCTCCTACGAGCAGTACTTC,CASGVSASYEQYF
TRBJ1-1,few,TRBV19,TRBD1,TGTGCCAGTAGTTCCACGGACAGGGGTCAGAGCACTGAAGCTTTCTTT,CASSSTDRGQSTEAFF
TRBJ1-2,few,TRBV7-8,-,TGTGCCAGCAGCTTAGCCCGGGGGGCTGCCAATAACTATGGCTACACCTTC,CASSLARGAANNYGYTF
TRBJ1-2,many,TRBV29-1,-,TGCAGCGTTGACCCCCGGGCCTCGGGGAGCTATGGCTACACCTTC,CSVDPRASGSYGYTF
TRBJ2-7,-,TRBV13,TRBD2,TGTGCCAGCAGCTTAGTCACGGGAGGCCCCTCCGAGCAGTACTTC,CASSLVTGGPSEQYF
TRBJ1-3,-,TRBV30,-,TGTGCCTGGGATTCCGGAAACACCATATATTTT,CAWDSGNTIYF
TRBJ2-2,few,TRBV5-5,TRBD2,TGTGCCAGCAGCTTGTTTTTGACTAGCGGGAGTGGCGCCGGGGAGCTGTTTTTT,CASSLFLTSGSGAGELFF
TRBJ2-7,few,TRBV20-1,-,TGCAGTGCTAGCTCCCCGGTAGCGAGCTCCTACGAGCAGTACTTC,CSASSPVASSYEQYF
TRBJ2-5,few,TRBV7-9,TRBD2,TGTGCCAGCAGCGGGGGGAGGAGATTAGCGGGACAAGAGACCCAGTACTTC,CASSGGRRLAGQETQYF
TRBJ2-3,few,TRBV12-3/TRBV12-4,TRBD2,TGTGCCAGCAGCCGCCGACGGGCGGCGGGAGAAATGCATACGCAGTATTTT,CASSRRRAAGEMHTQYF
TRBJ1-6,-,TRBV10-3,-,TGTGCCATCAGTGAGTCGGATTCACCCCTCCACTTT,CAISESDSPLHF
TRBJ2-2,few,TRBV4-3,TRBD2,TGCGCCAGCAGCCAAGGGCTAGCGGAGCTCGGGGAGCTGTTTTTT,CASSQGLAELGELFF
TRBJ2-7,few,TRBV30,-,TGTGCCTGGAGTCCCCGGCTTCGGGAGTTCGTCGAGCAGTACTTC,CAWSPRLREFVEQYF
TRBJ1-1,many,TRBV3-1,-,TGTGCCAGCAGCCGGGGAGAAGGAGAAGCTTTCTTT,CASSRGEGEAFF
TRBJ1-2,few,TRBV10-3,-,TGTGCCATCAGTAACCCGGGGGACATCGGGTATGGCTACACCTTC,CAISNPGDIGYGYTF
TRBJ2-2,-,TRBV2,-,TGTGCCAGCAGAGAGGACGGTCCCGGGGAGCTGTTTTTT,CASREDGPGELFF
TRBJ1-4,many,TRBV7-2,-,TGTGCCAGCAGCTTCCGGTGGGGTGAAAAACTGTTTTTT,CASSFRWGEKLFF
TRBJ2-2,-,TRBV9,TRBD2,TGTGCCAGCAGCACCCGGACTAGCGGGAGCACCGGGGAGCTGTTTTTT,CASSTRTSGSTGELFF
TRBJ2-2,once,TRBV9,TRBD2,TGTGCCAGCAGCGCCCCAAGGGAGGGAGGGGTTTACACCGGGGAGCTGTTTTTT,CASSAPREGGVYTGELFF
TRBJ2-7,-,TRBV7-2,TRBD2,TGTGCCAGCAGCTTTAGCGGGACAACCTACGAGCAGTACTTC,CASSFSGTTYEQYF
TRBJ1-1,-,TRBV28,-,TGTGCCAGCAGCCCAGGGCGTTCAACTGGAGCTTTCTTT,CASSPGRSTGAFF
TRBJ2-4,few,TRBV5-1,TRBD2,TGCGCCAGCAGCTTGTGGCGGGAGGGATCCAAAAACATTCAGTACTTC,CASSLWREGSKNIQYF
TRBJ2-7,few,TRBV5-6,-,TGTGCCAGCAGCCTCGAGGGTGTCACAGTGCTTTCGGACGAGCAGTACTTC,CASSLEGVTVLSDEQYF
TRBJ2-5,few,TRBV7-2,TRBD1,TGTGCCAGCAGCTCTGGACAGGTGCCCCAAGAGACCCAGTACTTC,CASSSGQVPQETQYF
TRBJ1-2,-,TRBV6-1,-,TGTGCCAGCAGTGGGACAGACTTAAACTATGGCTACACCTTC,CASSGTDLNYGYTF
TRBJ1-6,many,TRBV28,-,TGTGCCAGCAGTCCGGACCCCCCTTATAATTCACCCCTCCACTTT,CASSPDPPYNSPLHF
TRBJ2-7,-,TRBV7-2,-,TGTGCCAGCTTTTTCCACAGGGCCTGGGACTACGAGCAGTACTTC,CASFFHRAWDYEQYF
TRBJ1-1,few,TRBV7-9,-,TGTGCCAGCAGCTTAGGGATTATAAACACTGAAGCTTTCTTT,CASSLGIINTEAFF
TRBJ2-5,few,TRBV7-9,-,TGTGCCAGCAGCTTACAGGAGGGTTGGGAGACCCAGTACTTC,CASSLQEGWETQYF
TRBJ1-1,-,TRBV7-9,-,TGTGCCAGCAGCACAGGGCTCACTGAAGCTTTCTTT,CASSTGLTEAFF
TRBJ1-1,-,TRBV20-1,TRBD1,TGCAGTGCCAGGGACAGGGCAGGGGTTGGAGCTTTCTTT,CSARDRAGVGAFF
TRBJ2-7,few,TRBV5-1,-,TGCGCCAGCAGCTTGGGGTCAGACTACGAGCAGTACTTC,CASSLGSDYEQYF
TRBJ2-7,many,TRBV2,-,TGTGCCAGCAGTGTGTATGCCCAGGGTAACGAGCAGTACTTC,CASSVYAQGNEQYF
TRBJ2-7,-,TRBV25-1,-,TGTGCCAGCAGTGAATCTTCGATAGGCTGGTACTTC,CASSESSIGWYF
TRBJ1-2,-,TRBV19,-,TGTGCCAGTAGACCGGGAAGGGGTGACCCGCGTGGGAGCTACACCTTC,CASRPGRGDPRGSYTF
TRBJ1-5,few,TRBV7-3,-,TGTGCCAGCAGCTTAATGGGGAATGGCGTTCAGCCCCAGCATTTT,CASSLMGNGVQPQHF
TRBJ2-5,many,TRBV28,-,TGTGCCAGCAGTTTCGACCGGAGCCGCGAGACCCAGTACTTC,CASSFDRSRETQYF
TRBJ2-7,-,TRBV25-1,-,TGTGCCAGCAGCCGGGACTTCGGCTACGAGCAGTACTTC,CASSRDFGYEQYF
TRBJ1-5,-,TRBV28,-,TGTGCCAGCACCCTACGGCGGGGCTGGGATCAGCCCCAGCATTTT,CASTLRRGWDQPQHF
TRBJ2-7,-,TRBV5-1,-,TGCGCCAGCAGCTCGGATATTGGGTACGAGCAGTACTTC,CASSSDIGYEQYF
TRBJ2-2,-,TRBV6-2/TRBV6-3,-,TGTGCCAGCAGGACCGGGATTAACACCGGGGAGCTGTTTTTT,CASRTGINTGELFF
TRBJ2-6,many,TRBV12-3/TRBV12-4,-,TGTGCCAGCAGCCTACAGGGCTCTGGGGCCAACGTCCTGACTTTC,CASSLQGSGANVLTF
TRBJ2-5,many,TRBV13,TRBD2,TGTGCCAGCAGCGCCCGGACTAGCGGGGCGAGGGGTGTGGAAGAGACCCAGTACTTC,CASSARTSGARGVEETQYF
TRBJ2-6,many,TRBV6-1,-,TGTGCCAGCAGTGATTCGGCAGGGGCCAACGTCCTGACTTTC,CASSDSAGANVLTF